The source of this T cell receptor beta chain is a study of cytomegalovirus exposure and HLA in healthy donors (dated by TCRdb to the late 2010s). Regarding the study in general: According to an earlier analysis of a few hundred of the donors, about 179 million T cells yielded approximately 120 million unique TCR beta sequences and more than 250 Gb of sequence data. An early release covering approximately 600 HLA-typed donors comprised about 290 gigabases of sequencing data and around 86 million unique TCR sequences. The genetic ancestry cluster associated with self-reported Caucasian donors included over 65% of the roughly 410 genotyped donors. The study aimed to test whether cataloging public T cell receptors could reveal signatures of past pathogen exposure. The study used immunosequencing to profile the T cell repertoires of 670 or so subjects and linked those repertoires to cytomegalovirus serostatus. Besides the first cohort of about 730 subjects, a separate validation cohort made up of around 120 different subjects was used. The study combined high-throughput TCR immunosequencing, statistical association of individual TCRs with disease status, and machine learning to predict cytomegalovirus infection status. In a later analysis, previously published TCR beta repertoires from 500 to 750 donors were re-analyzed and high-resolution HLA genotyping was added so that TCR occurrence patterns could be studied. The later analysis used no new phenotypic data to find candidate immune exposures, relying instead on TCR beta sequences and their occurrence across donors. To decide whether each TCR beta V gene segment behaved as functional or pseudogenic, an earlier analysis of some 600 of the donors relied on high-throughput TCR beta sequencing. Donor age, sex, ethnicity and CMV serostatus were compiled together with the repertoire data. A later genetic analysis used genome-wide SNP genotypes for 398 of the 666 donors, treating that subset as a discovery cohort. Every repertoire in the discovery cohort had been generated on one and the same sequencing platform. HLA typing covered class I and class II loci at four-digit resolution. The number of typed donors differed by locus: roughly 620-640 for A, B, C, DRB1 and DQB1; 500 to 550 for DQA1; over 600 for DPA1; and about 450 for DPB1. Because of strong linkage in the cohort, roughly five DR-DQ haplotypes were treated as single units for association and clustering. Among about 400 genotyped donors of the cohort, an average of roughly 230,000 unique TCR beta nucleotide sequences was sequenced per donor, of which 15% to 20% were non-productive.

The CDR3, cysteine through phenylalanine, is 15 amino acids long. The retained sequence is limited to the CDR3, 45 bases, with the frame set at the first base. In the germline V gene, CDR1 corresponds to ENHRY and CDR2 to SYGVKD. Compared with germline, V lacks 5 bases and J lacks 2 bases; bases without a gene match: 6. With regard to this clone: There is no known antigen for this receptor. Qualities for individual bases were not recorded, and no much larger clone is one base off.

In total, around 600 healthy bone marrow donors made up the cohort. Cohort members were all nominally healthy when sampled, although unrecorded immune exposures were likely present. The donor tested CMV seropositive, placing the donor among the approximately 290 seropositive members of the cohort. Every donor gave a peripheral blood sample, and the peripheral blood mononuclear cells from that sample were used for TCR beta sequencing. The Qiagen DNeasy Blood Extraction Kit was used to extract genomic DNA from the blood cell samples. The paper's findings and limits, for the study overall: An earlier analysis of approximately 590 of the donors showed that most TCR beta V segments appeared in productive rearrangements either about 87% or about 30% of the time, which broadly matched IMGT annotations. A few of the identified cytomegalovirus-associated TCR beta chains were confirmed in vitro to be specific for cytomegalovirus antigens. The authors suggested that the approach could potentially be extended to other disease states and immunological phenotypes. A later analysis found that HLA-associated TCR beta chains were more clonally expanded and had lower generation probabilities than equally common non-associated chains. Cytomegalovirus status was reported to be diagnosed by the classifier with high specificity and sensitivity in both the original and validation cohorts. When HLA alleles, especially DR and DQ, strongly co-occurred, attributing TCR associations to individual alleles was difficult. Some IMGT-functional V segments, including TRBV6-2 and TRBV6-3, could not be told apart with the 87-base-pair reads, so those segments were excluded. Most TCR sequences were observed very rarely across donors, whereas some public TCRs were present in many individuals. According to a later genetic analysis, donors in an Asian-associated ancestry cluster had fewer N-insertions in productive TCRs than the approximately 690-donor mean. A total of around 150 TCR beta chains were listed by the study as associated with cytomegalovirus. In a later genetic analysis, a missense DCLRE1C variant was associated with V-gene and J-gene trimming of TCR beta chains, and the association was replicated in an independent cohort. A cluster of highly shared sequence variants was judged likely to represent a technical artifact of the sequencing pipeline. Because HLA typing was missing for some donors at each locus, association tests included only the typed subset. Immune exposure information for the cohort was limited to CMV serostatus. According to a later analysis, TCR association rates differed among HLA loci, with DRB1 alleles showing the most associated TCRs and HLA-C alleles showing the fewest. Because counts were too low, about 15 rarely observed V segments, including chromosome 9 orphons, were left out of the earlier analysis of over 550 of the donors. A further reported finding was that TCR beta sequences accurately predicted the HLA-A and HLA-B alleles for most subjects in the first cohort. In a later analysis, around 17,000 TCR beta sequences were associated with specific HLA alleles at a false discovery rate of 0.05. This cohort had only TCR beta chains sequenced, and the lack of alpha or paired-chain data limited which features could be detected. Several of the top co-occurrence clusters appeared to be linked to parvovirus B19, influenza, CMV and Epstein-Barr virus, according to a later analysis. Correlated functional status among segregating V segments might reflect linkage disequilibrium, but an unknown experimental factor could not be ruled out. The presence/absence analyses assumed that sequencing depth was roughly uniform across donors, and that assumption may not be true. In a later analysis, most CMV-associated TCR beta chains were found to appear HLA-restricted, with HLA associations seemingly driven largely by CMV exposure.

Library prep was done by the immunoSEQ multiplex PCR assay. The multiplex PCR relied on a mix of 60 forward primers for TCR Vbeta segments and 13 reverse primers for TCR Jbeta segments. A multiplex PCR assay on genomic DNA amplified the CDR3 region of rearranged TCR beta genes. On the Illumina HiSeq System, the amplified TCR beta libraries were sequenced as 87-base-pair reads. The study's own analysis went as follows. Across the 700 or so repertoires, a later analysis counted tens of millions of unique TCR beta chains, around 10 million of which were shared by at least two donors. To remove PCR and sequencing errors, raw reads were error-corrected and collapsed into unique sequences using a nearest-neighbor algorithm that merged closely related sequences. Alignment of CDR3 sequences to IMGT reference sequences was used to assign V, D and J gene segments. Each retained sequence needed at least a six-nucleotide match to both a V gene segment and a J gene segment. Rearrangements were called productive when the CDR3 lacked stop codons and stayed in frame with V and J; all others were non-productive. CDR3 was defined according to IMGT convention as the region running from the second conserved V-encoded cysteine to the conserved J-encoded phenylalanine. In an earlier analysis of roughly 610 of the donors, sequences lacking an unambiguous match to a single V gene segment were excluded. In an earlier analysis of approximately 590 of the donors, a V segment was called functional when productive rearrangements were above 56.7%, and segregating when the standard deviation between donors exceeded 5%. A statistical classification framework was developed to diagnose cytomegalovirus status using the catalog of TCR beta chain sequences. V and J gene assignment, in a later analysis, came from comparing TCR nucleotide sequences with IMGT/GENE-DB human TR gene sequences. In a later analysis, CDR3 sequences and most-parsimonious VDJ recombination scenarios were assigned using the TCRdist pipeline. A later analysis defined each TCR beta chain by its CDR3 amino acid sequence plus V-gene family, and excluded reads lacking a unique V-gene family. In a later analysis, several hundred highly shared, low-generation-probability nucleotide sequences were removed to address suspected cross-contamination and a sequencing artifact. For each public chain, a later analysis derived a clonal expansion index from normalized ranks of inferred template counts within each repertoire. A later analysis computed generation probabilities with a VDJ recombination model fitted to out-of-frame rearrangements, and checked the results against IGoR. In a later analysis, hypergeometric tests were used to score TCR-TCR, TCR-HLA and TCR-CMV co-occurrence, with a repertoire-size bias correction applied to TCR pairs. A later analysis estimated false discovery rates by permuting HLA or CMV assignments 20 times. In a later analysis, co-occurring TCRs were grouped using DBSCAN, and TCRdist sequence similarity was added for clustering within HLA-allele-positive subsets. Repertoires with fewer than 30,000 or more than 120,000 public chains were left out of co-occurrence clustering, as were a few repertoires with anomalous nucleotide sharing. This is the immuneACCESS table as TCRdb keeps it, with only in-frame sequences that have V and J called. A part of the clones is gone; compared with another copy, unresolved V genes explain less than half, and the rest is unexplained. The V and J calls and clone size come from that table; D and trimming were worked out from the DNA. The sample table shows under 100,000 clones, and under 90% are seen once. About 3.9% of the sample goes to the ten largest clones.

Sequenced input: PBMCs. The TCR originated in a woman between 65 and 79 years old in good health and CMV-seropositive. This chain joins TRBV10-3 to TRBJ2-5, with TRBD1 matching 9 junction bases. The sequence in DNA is TGTGCCATCAGTCCGGGACAGGGATGGCAAGAGACCCAGTACTTC. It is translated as CAISPGQGWQETQYF.